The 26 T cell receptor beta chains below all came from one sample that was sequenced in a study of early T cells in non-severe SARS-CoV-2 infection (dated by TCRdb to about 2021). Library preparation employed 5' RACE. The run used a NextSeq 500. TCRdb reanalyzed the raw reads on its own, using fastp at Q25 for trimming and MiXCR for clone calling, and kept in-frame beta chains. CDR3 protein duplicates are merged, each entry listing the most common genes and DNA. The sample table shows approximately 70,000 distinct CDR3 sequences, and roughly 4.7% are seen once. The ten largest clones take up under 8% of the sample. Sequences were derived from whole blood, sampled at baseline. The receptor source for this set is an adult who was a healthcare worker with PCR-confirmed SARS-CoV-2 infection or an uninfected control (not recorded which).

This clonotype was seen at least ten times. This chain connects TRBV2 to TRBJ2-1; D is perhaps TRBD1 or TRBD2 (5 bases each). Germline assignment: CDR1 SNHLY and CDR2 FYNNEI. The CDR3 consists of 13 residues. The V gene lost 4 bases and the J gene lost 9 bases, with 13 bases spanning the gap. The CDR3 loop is CASSVGVATEQFF. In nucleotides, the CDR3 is TGTGCCAGCAGTGTGGGGGTAGCGACTGAGCAGTTCTTC. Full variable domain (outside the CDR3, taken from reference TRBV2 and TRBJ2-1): EPEVTQTPSHQVTQMGQEVILRCVPISNHLYFYWYRQILGQKVEFLVSFYNNEISEKSEIFDDQFSVERPDGSNFTLKIRSTKLEDSAMYFCASSVGVATEQFFGPGTRLTVL.

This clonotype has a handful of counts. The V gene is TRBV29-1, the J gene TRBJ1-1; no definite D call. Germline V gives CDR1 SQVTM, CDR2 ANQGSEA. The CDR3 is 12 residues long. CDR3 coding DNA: TGCAGGACGCACAGTGGAGCCACTGAAGCTTTCTTT. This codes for CRTHSGATEAFF. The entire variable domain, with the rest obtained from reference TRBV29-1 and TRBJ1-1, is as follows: SAVISQKPSRDICQRGTSLTIQCQVDSQVTMMFWYRQQPGQSLTLIATANQGSEATYESGFVIDKFPISRPNLTFSTLTVSNMSPEDSSIYLCRTHSGATEAFFGQGTRLTVV.

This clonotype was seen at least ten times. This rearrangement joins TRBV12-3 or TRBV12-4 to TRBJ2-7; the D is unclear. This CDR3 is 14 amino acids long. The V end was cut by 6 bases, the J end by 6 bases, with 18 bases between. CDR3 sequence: CASSIPLYPGEQYF. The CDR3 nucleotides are TGTGCCAGCAGCATACCCCTCTACCCAGGCGAGCAGTACTTC.

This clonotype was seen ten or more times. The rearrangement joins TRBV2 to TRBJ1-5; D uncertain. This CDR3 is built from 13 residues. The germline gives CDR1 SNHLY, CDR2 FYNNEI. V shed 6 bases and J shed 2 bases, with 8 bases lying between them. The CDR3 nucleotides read TGTGCCAGCAGGCCCGGGGGCAATCAGCCCCAGCATTTT. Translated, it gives CASRPGGNQPQHF.

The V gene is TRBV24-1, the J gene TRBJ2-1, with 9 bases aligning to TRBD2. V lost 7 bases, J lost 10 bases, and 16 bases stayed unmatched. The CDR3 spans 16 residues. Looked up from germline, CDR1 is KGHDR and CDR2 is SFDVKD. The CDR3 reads CATSPVMAGGPDEQFF. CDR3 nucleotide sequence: TGTGCCACCAGCCCCGTTATGGCGGGAGGGCCCGACGAGCAGTTCTTC.

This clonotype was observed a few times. CDR3 in DNA: TGTGCCACGGGACCCCTAGCCTACGAGCAGTACTTC. Translated, it gives CATGPLAYEQYF. The chain is built from TRBV27 and TRBJ2-7, with D possibly called TRBD1 or TRBD2 (5 bases each). The CDR3 contains 12 residues. With 10 bases removed from V and 2 bases from J, the gap between germline ends came to 12 bases. In germline, CDR1 is MNHEY, CDR2 SMNVEV (reference sequence).

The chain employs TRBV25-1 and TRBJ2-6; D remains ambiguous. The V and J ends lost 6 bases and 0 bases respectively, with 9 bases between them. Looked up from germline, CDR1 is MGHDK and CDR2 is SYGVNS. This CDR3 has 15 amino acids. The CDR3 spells CASSLDGSGANVLTF. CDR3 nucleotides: TGTGCCAGCAGCCTAGATGGCTCTGGGGCCAACGTCCTGACTTTC.

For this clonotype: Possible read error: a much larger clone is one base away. The CDR3 sequence is CATSRQDSPQFF. The CDR3 DNA reads as TGTGCCACCTCCCGACAGGACTCCCCGCAGTTCTTC. The rearrangement links TRBV24-1 to TRBJ2-1; the D gene is possibly TRBD1 (6 bases). The germline V and J ends were trimmed by 9 bases and 12 bases, with 17 bases remaining between them. Per germline, CDR1 KGHDR and CDR2 SFDVKD. There are 12 residues in the CDR3.

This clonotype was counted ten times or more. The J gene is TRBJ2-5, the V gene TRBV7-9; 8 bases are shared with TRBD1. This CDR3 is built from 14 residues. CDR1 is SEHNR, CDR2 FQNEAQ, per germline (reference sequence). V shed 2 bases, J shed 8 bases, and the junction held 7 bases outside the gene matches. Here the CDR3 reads CASSLSSTGGTQYF. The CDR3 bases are TGTGCCAGCAGCTTATCATCTACAGGGGGTACCCAGTACTTC. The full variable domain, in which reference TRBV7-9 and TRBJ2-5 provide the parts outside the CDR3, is DTGVSQNPRHKITKRGQNVTFRCDPISEHNRLYWYRQTLGQGPEFLTYFQNEAQLEKSRLLSDRFSAERPKGSFSTLEIQRTEQGDSAMYLCASSLSSTGGTQYFGPGTRLLVL.

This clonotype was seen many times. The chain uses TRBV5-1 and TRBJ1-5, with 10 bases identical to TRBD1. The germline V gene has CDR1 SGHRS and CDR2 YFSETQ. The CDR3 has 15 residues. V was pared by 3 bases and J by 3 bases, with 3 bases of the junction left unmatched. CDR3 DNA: TGCGCCAGCAGCTGGACAGGGGGAACCAATCAGCCCCAGCATTTT. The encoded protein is CASSWTGGTNQPQHF.

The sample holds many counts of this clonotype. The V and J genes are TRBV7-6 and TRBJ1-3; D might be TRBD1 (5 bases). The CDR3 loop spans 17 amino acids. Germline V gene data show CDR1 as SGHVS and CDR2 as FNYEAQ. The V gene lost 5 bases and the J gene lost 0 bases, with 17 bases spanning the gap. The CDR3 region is CASSTISGPNSGNTIYF. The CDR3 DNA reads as TGTGCCAGCAGCACGATTTCAGGGCCGAACTCTGGAAACACCATATATTTT.

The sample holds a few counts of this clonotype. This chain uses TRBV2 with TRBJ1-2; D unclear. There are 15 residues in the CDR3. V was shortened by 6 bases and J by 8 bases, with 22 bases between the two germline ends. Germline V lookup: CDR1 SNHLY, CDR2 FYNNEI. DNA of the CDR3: TGTGCCAGCAGCCCGAAGGGTCAGAGAAGAGAGGGCTACACCTTC. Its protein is CASSPKGQRREGYTF.

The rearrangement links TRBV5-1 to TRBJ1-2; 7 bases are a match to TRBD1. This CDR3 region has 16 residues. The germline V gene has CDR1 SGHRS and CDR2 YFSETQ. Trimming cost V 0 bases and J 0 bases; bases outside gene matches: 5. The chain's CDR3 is CASSLGGTAANYGYTF. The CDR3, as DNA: TGCGCCAGCAGCTTGGGCGGGACAGCTGCTAACTATGGCTACACCTTC.

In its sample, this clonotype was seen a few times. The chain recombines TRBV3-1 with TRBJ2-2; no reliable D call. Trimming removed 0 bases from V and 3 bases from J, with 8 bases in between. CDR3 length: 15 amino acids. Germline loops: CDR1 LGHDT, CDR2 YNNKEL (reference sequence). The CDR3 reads CASSQERTYTGELFF. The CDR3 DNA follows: TGTGCCAGCAGCCAAGAAAGAACGTACACCGGGGAGCTGTTTTTT. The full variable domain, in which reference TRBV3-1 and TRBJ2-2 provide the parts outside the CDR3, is DTAVSQTPKYLVTQMGNDKSIKCEQNLGHDTMYWYKQDSKKFLKIMFSYNNKELIINETVPNRFSPKSPDKAHLNLHINSLELGDSAVYFCASSQERTYTGELFFGEGSRLTVL.

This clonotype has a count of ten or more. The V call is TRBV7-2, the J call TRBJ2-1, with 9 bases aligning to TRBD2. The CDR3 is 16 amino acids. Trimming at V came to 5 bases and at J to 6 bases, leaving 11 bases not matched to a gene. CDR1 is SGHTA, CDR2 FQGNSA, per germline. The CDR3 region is CASSPSLGGRVNEQFF. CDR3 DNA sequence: TGTGCCAGCAGCCCTAGCTTAGGCGGGAGGGTCAATGAGCAGTTCTTC.

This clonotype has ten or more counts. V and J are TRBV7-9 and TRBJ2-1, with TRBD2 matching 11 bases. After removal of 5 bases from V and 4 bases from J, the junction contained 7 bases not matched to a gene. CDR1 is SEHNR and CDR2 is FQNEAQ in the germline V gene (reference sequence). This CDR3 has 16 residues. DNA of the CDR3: TGTGCCAGCAGCCCCGGGACTAGCGGATTGTACAATGAGCAGTTCTTC. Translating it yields CASSPGTSGLYNEQFF.

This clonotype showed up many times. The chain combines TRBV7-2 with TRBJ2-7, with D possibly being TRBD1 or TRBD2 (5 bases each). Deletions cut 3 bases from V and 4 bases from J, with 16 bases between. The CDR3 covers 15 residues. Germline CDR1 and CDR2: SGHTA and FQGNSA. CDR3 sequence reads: CASSFVTGRGYEQYF. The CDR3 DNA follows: TGTGCCAGCAGCTTTGTAACAGGCCGAGGGTACGAGCAGTACTTC.

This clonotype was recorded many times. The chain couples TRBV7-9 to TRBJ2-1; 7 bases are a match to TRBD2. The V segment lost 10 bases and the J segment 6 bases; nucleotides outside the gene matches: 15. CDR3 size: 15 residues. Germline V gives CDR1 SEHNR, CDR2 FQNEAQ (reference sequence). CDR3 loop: CATTPSGIRANEQFF. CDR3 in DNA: TGTGCCACCACTCCGAGCGGGATCCGCGCCAATGAGCAGTTCTTC.

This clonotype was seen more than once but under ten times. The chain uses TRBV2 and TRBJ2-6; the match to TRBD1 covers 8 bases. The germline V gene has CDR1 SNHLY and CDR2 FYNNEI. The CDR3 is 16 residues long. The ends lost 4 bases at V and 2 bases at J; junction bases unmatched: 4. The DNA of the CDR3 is TGTGCCAGCAGTGCCCGACAGGGGACTGGGGCCAACGTCCTGACTTTC. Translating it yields CASSARQGTGANVLTF.

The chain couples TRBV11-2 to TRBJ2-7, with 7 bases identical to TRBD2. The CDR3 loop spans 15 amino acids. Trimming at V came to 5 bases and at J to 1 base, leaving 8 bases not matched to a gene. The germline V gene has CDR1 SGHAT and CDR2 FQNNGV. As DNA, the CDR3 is TGTGCCAGCAGCCTAGGGACTAACCCATCCTACGAGCAGTACTTC. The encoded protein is CASSLGTNPSYEQYF. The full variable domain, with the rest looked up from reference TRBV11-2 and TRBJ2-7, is EAGVAQSPRYKIIEKRQSVAFWCNPISGHATLYWYQQILGQGPKLLIQFQNNGVVDDSQLPKDRFSAERLKGVDSTLKIQPAKLEDSAVYLCASSLGTNPSYEQYFGPGTRLTVT.

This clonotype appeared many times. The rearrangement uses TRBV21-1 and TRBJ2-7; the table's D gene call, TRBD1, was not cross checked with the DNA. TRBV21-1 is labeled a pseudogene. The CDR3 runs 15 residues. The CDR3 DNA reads TGTGCCAGCAGCGGTCCGGGACAGGGTCGGTACGAGAACTACTTC. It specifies CASSGPGQGRYENYF.

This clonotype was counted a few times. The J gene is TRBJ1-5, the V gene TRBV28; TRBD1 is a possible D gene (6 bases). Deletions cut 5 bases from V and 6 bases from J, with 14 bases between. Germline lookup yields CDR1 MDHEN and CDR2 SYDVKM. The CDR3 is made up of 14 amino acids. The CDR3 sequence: CASSIGGGGQPQHF. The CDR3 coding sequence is TGTGCCAGCAGTATAGGAGGGGGAGGTCAGCCCCAGCATTTT.

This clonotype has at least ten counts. The CDR3 coding sequence is TGCGCCAGCAGCCAAGGCGAGACTAGCGTTGACAATGAGCAGTTCTTC. It codes for CASSQGETSVDNEQFF. The V gene is TRBV4-1, the J gene TRBJ2-1, with TRBD2 matching 8 bases. This CDR3 comprises 16 residues. Germline V CDR1 and CDR2: MGHRA, YSYEKL. The V and J ends lost 1 base and 5 bases, in that order; junction bases with no gene match: 7.

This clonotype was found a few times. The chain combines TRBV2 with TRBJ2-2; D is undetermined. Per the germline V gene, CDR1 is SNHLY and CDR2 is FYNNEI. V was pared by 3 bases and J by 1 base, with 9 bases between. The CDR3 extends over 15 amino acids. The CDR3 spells CASSETGQNTGELFF. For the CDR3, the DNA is TGTGCCAGCAGTGAGACGGGCCAGAACACCGGGGAGCTGTTTTTT.

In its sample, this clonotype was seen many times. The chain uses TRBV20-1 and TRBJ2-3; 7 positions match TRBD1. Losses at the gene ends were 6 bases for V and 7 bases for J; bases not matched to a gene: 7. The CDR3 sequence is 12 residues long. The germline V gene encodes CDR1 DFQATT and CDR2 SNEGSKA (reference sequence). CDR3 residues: CSAPRGGYTQYF. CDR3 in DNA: TGCAGTGCCCCAAGAGGGGGCTATACGCAGTATTTT.

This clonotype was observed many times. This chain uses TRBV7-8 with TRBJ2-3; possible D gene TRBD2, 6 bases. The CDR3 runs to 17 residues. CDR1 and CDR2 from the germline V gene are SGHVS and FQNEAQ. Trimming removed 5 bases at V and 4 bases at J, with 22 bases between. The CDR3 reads CASSLSGAKDYADTQYF. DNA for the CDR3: TGTGCCAGCAGCCTCTCCGGGGCGAAGGACTATGCAGATACGCAGTATTTT.